This T cell receptor beta chain stems from a study of OX40 agonist ivuxolimab in advanced cancers. Across the study: Patient treatment consisted of intravenous ivuxolimab administration every 2 weeks at 0.01 to 10 mg/kg.

General study results and limits: Antigen targets of the expanded peripheral T cells went undetermined. There was clonal expansion of CD4+ and CD8+ blood T cells by week 6 at 0.1 to 3.0 mg/kg.

This clone has a handful of counts. Its antigen remains unidentified. CDR3 length: 14 residues. CDR1 KGHSH and CDR2 LQKENI come from the germline V gene. V was trimmed by 8 bases and J by 6 bases, leaving 17 bases between them. Sequencing was performed with immunoSEQ multiplex PCR; in TCRdb, only in-frame clones are kept and a portion is missing. The sample includes roughly 63,000 clones, 86% seen only once; the top ten take 2% to 2.5%. The clonotype comes from an adult with an advanced solid tumor such as melanoma, head and neck, liver or kidney cancer. The chain joins TRBV18 to TRBJ2-4; D unclear. The material sequenced was CD4+ or CD8+ T cells sorted from blood, taken in a trial of the OX40 agonist ivuxolimab. As DNA, the CDR3 is TGTGCCAGCGCCCGGCCCCCTCCGGGAAACATTCAGTACTTC. Protein sequence: CASARPPPGNIQYF.